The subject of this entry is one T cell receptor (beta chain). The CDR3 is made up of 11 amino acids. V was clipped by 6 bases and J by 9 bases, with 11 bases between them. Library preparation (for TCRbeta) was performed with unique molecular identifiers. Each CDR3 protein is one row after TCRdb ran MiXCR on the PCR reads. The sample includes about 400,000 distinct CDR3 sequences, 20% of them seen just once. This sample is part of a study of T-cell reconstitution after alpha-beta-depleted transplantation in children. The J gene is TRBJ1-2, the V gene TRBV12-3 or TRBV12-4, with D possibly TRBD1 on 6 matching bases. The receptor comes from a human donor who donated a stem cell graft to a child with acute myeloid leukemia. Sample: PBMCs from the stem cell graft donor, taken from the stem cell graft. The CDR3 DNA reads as TGTGCCAGCAGCTCCGGACAGAGCTACACCTTC. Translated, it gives CASSSGQSYTF.